One and the same sample provided the 32 T cell receptor beta chains below, sequenced in a study of blood T cell repertoires in COVID-19. Sequencing used immunoSEQ multiplex PCR; TCRdb keeps in-frame clones, though not all of them. The sample carries 390,000 or so clones, around 87% recorded once. What was sequenced was peripheral blood. These receptors originate from a woman aged 25 to 39 with COVID-19, enrolled during active disease.

This clone was counted a few times. The J gene is TRBJ1-2, the V gene TRBV28, with D possibly TRBD1 on 5 matching bases. The germline V gene encodes CDR1 MDHEN and CDR2 SYDVKM. Trimming stripped 6 bases from V and 4 bases from J, with 12 bases between. The length of the CDR3 is 13 residues. This CDR3 is CASRTVLSYGYTF. In DNA form, the CDR3 reads TGTGCCAGCAGGACAGTGTTGAGCTATGGCTACACCTTC.

CDR3 sequence (DNA): TGTGCCAGCAGACCATCCGGGACAGGGTTTGCCGGGGAGCTGTTTTTT. It codes for CASRPSGTGFAGELFF. This chain uses TRBV7-9 with TRBJ2-2; TRBD1 agrees at 9 bases. V was clipped by 6 bases and J by 6 bases; unmatched bases: 11. This CDR3 has 16 amino acids. Per the germline V gene, CDR1 is SEHNR and CDR2 is FQNEAQ (reference sequence).

The J gene is TRBJ2-2, the V gene TRBV25-1, with D perhaps matching TRBD2 (5 bases). V was pared by 5 bases and J by 2 bases, with 9 bases between. This CDR3 has 14 residues. Germline V gene sequence: CDR1 MGHDK, CDR2 SYGVNS. Written as DNA, the CDR3 is TGTGCCAGCAGTCCTCGGACTAACACCGGGGAGCTGTTTTTT. Its translation: CASSPRTNTGELFF.

The chain is built from TRBV14 and TRBJ1-4; TRBD1 matches at 8 bases. The ends lost 3 bases at V and 7 bases at J; junction bases unmatched: 10. The CDR3 sequence is 16 residues long. Germline V gene data show CDR1 as SGHDN and CDR2 as FVKESK. CDR3 in DNA: TGTGCCAGCAGCCAGGGGACAGGCGGCGCGGGTGAAAAACTGTTTTTT. This sequence encodes CASSQGTGGAGEKLFF. Drawing the rest from reference TRBV14 and TRBJ1-4, the complete variable domain is EAGVTQFPSHSVIEKGQTVTLRCDPISGHDNLYWYRRVMGKEIKFLLHFVKESKQDESGMPNNRFLAERTGGTYSTLKVQPAELEDSGVYFCASSQGTGGAGEKLFFGSGTQLSVL.

The chain recombines TRBV6-5 with TRBJ2-1; D is possibly TRBD2 (6 bases). Germline V gene data show CDR1 as MNHEY and CDR2 as SVGAGI. This CDR3 spans 13 amino acids. V lost 5 bases and J 3 bases, leaving 8 bases between the germline ends. The CDR3 is CASSRSGYNEQFF. DNA for the CDR3: TGTGCCAGCAGTCGTAGCGGCTACAATGAGCAGTTCTTC.

This chain links TRBV7-2 with TRBJ1-5; TRBD1 aligns across 9 bases. Germline V gene data show CDR1 as SGHTA and CDR2 as FQGNSA. The CDR3 loop spans 14 amino acids. Germline trimming cut 1 base from V and 7 bases from J; bases unmatched to any gene: 2. CDR3 DNA: TGTGCCAGCAGCTTAGGGGGACAGGGACAGCCCCAGCATTTT. This sequence encodes CASSLGGQGQPQHF.

V usage is TRBV19 and J usage is TRBJ2-3; maybe TRBD2 (5 bases). In germline, CDR1 is LNHDA, CDR2 SQIVND (reference sequence). The CDR3 contains 14 residues. The germline V and J ends were trimmed by 7 bases and 4 bases, with 15 bases remaining between them. CDR3 residues: CASTTGLASDTQYF. Written as DNA, the CDR3 is TGTGCCAGTACCACCGGTCTAGCCTCAGATACGCAGTATTTT.

The chain carries TRBV28 and TRBJ2-7, with TRBD2 matching 8 bases. Germline loops: CDR1 MDHEN, CDR2 SYDVKM. The V segment lost 7 bases and the J segment 5 bases; nucleotides outside the gene matches: 10. This CDR3 has 14 residues. The chain's CDR3 is CASTQGGGRNEQYF. DNA of the CDR3: TGTGCCAGCACCCAAGGAGGCGGGAGGAACGAGCAGTACTTC. Variable domain in full (rest from reference TRBV28 and TRBJ2-7): DVKVTQSSRYLVKRTGEKVFLECVQDMDHENMFWYRQDPGLGLRLIYFSYDVKMKEKGDIPEGYSVSREKKERFSLILESASTNQTSMYLCASTQGGGRNEQYFGPGTRLTVT.

Worth noting for this clone: The identical CDR3 is also encoded by other nucleotide sequences in the sample. The chain is built from TRBV5-4 and TRBJ2-7; 7 nucleotides align to TRBD1. Germline assignment: CDR1 SGHNT and CDR2 YYREEE (reference sequence). The CDR3 has 13 amino acids. Losses at the gene ends were 3 bases for V and 1 base for J; bases not matched to a gene: 1. The CDR3 DNA is TGTGCCAGCAGCTGGGACAGATCCTACGAGCAGTACTTC. Its protein is CASSWDRSYEQYF. The entire variable domain, with the rest obtained from reference TRBV5-4 and TRBJ2-7, is as follows: ETGVTQSPTHLIKTRGQQVTLRCSSQSGHNTVSWYQQALGQGPQFIFQYYREEENGRGNFPPRFSGLQFPNYSSELNVNALELDDSALYLCASSWDRSYEQYFGPGTRLTVT.

The chain is built from TRBV6-4 and TRBJ1-6; unclear D gene. Germline CDR1 MRHNA, CDR2 SNTAGT. The CDR3 covers 13 residues. Deletions cut 3 bases from V and 7 bases from J, with 7 bases between. CDR3 sequence reads: CASSEEVNSPLHF. The DNA of the CDR3 is TGTGCCAGCAGTGAGGAGGTGAATTCACCCCTCCACTTT.

V is TRBV9 and J is TRBJ2-5; 12 bases line up with TRBD1. J gave up 5 bases and V 3 bases, and 5 bases lay outside the gene matches. This CDR3 comprises 15 residues. Germline V gives CDR1 SGDLS, CDR2 YYNGEE. The CDR3 loop reads CASSGGTGGPETQYF. As DNA, the CDR3 is TGTGCCAGCAGCGGGGGGACAGGGGGCCCTGAGACCCAGTACTTC.

The chain uses TRBV12-3 or TRBV12-4 and TRBJ2-3; D gene ambiguous. Trimming took 6 bases from V and 2 from J, leaving 9 bases between them. The CDR3 covers 13 residues. CDR3 in DNA: TGTGCCAGCAGGCGTGACTTCACAGATACGCAGTATTTT. Translation gives CASRRDFTDTQYF.

This clone was counted between two and nine times. J is TRBJ2-3 and V is TRBV9; possibly TRBD1 for D (5 bases). From germline, CDR1 is SGDLS and CDR2 YYNGEE. Trimming stripped 0 bases from V and 6 bases from J, with 11 bases between. This CDR3 has 14 amino acids. The CDR3 loop reads CASSVAPGFDTQYF. CDR3 sequence (DNA): TGTGCCAGCAGCGTAGCCCCAGGGTTCGATACGCAGTATTTT.

The CDR3 nucleotides are TGTGCCGGAGCGTTGCAGCCCCAGCATTTT. Translating it yields CAGALQPQHF. This chain joins TRBV5-3 and TRBJ1-5, with D unresolved. TRBV5-3 is an open reading frame, and its role is uncertain. Trimming took off 10 bases at V and 7 bases at J, with 9 bases between the two ends. The CDR3 runs 10 residues.

The V gene is TRBV2, the J gene TRBJ2-5; D gene ambiguous. Germline V CDR1 and CDR2: SNHLY, FYNNEI. The CDR3 sequence is 13 residues long. V was shortened by 4 bases and J by 3 bases, with 9 bases between the two germline ends. CDR3: CASSGLGEETQYF. In DNA form, the CDR3 reads TGTGCCAGCAGTGGACTCGGAGAAGAGACCCAGTACTTC.

The rearrangement joins TRBV4-1 to TRBJ1-5; perhaps TRBD1 as D (5 bases). This CDR3 contains 17 residues. Germline CDR1 MGHRA, CDR2 YSYEKL. V lost 0 bases, J lost 5 bases, and 17 bases lay in between. The CDR3 nucleotides read TGCGCCAGCAGCCAAGATATTAGGCCTAAAGGGGATCAGCCCCAGCATTTT. It encodes CASSQDIRPKGDQPQHF.

The chain couples TRBV19 to TRBJ2-1, with 7 positions matching TRBD2. This CDR3 has 16 residues. Germline V gene sequence: CDR1 LNHDA, CDR2 SQIVND (reference sequence). With 2 bases clipped from V and 5 bases from J, the junction kept 9 bases outside the gene matches. CDR3 sequence: CASSIWVGGLDNEQFF. The CDR3 region has the DNA TGTGCCAGTAGTATATGGGTGGGAGGGCTCGACAATGAGCAGTTCTTC.

This sequence joins TRBV6-5 and TRBJ2-4; perhaps TRBD1 as D (6 bases). V lost 5 bases and J 8 bases, leaving 13 bases between the germline ends. The CDR3 sequence is 13 residues long. The germline gives CDR1 MNHEY, CDR2 SVGAGI. CDR3 DNA: TGTGCCAGCAGTAGGACAGCTTGGGACATTCAGTACTTC. Translation: CASSRTAWDIQYF.

V and J are TRBV4-1 and TRBJ1-4, with D perhaps matching TRBD1 (6 bases). V lost 2 bases to trimming and J lost 4 bases, with 14 bases between them. CDR1 and CDR2 from the germline V gene are MGHRA and YSYEKL. This CDR3 is 16 amino acids long. As DNA, the CDR3 is TGCGCCAGCAGCCAAACCACAGGGTCGTTTAATGAAAAACTGTTTTTT. This codes for CASSQTTGSFNEKLFF.

The genes are TRBV9 and TRBJ2-1; D might be TRBD1 (6 bases). The CDR3 has 17 residues. Germline values: CDR1 SGDLS, CDR2 YYNGEE. The V and J ends lost 0 bases and 2 bases respectively, with 15 bases between them. This CDR3 is CASSVALGNRAYNEQFF. CDR3 nucleotides: TGTGCCAGCAGCGTAGCCCTGGGTAACAGGGCCTACAATGAGCAGTTCTTC.

The chain recombines TRBV30 with TRBJ1-3; D is uncertain. Between the trimmed V and J ends, which lost 5 bases and 0 bases, there was a span of 5 bases. This CDR3 is 12 amino acids long. CDR1 is GTSNPN and CDR2 is SVGIG in the germline V gene (reference sequence). This CDR3 is CAWEPSGNTIYF. For the CDR3, the DNA is TGTGCCTGGGAGCCCTCTGGAAACACCATATATTTT.

This rearrangement joins TRBV28 to TRBJ1-1; 7 bases map to TRBD1. The V segment lost 6 bases and the J segment 4 bases; nucleotides outside the gene matches: 8. The CDR3 runs to 14 residues. Germline CDR1 is MDHEN and CDR2 is SYDVKM. The CDR3 DNA reads as TGTGCCAGCAGAGACAGGGTCATCGGCACTGAAGCTTTCTTT. This sequence encodes CASRDRVIGTEAFF.

The rearrangement links TRBV6-6 to TRBJ2-4; D possibly corresponds to TRBD1 (6 bases). The V gene lost 6 bases and the J gene lost 0 bases, with 12 bases spanning the gap. The CDR3 is made up of 15 amino acids. Germline CDR1 is MNHNY and CDR2 is SVGAGI (reference sequence). Here the CDR3 reads CASRSTGGAKNIQYF. CDR3 nucleotide sequence: TGTGCCAGCAGGTCGACAGGCGGAGCCAAAAACATTCAGTACTTC.

V usage is TRBV3-1 (or the pseudogene TRBV3-2) and J usage is TRBJ2-5; 12 nucleotides match TRBD2. Looked up from germline, CDR1 is LGHDT and CDR2 is YNNKEL (reference sequence). Unmatched junction bases numbered 4, after V lost 4 bases and J lost 1 base. This CDR3 spans 16 amino acids. The CDR3 nucleotides are TGTGCCAGCAGCCGGGGGACTAGCGGGCCCCAAGAGACCCAGTACTTC. Translation: CASSRGTSGPQETQYF.

The chain has TRBV28 and TRBJ1-1, with a weak D call TRBD1 (6 bases). CDR3 length: 14 amino acids. V was shortened by 4 bases and J by 1 base, with 10 bases between the two germline ends. Germline V gives CDR1 MDHEN, CDR2 SYDVKM. The CDR3 here is CASSWPGQNTEAFF. As DNA, the CDR3 is TGTGCCAGCAGTTGGCCGGGACAGAACACTGAAGCTTTCTTT.

The genes are TRBV6-5 and TRBJ1-6, with D possibly matching TRBD1 (6 bases). V gave up 3 bases and J gave up 10 bases, with 13 bases separating them. The CDR3 covers 14 residues. CDR1 is MNHEY and CDR2 is SVGAGI in the germline V gene. The CDR3 protein is CASSYGDKGSPLHF. CDR3 coding DNA: TGTGCCAGCAGTTATGGGGACAAAGGATCACCCCTCCACTTT.

The chain is built from TRBV18 and TRBJ1-1; D is uncertain. Germline CDR1 is KGHSH and CDR2 is LQKENI. CDR3 size: 15 residues. Trimming stripped 2 bases from V and 4 bases from J, with 14 bases between. The CDR3 reads CASSPTNLGPTEAFF. CDR3 coding DNA: TGTGCCAGCTCACCAACAAACCTTGGGCCCACTGAAGCTTTCTTT.

This clone came up once. V and J are TRBV28 and TRBJ1-4; unclear D gene. The CDR3 is 15 amino acids. Germline lookup yields CDR1 MDHEN and CDR2 SYDVKM. The germline V and J ends were trimmed by 5 bases and 0 bases, with 10 bases remaining between them. The CDR3 reads CASSPLQTTNEKLFF. The DNA of the CDR3 is TGTGCCAGCAGTCCTCTCCAGACAACTAATGAAAAACTGTTTTTT.

The rearrangement uses TRBV2 and TRBJ2-7; TRBD1 agrees at 12 bases. The germline V gene has CDR1 SNHLY and CDR2 FYNNEI. Germline trimming cut 8 bases from V and 5 bases from J; bases unmatched to any gene: 13. The CDR3 has 16 residues. The CDR3 DNA sequence: TGTGCCAGCTCCCGGGACAGGGGGCCCCGTGGCGACGAGCAGTACTTC. Translation gives CASSRDRGPRGDEQYF.

The gene calls are TRBV4-1 and TRBJ2-1; possible D gene TRBD1, 6 bases. CDR1 is MGHRA, CDR2 YSYEKL, per germline. The CDR3 contains 16 residues. V shed 0 bases and J shed 0 bases, with 9 bases lying between them. The CDR3 nucleotides are TGCGCCAGCAGCCAAGAGGGGACACTCTCCTACAATGAGCAGTTCTTC. This codes for CASSQEGTLSYNEQFF.

The gene calls are TRBV6-5 and TRBJ1-2, with 7 bases fitting TRBD1. The V segment lost 6 bases and the J segment 7 bases; nucleotides outside the gene matches: 11. The CDR3 contains 14 residues. Per germline, CDR1 MNHEY and CDR2 SVGAGI. The CDR3 spells CASRRAVQGIGYTF. As DNA, the CDR3 is TGTGCCAGCAGGCGAGCCGTACAGGGGATTGGCTACACCTTC.

V gene TRBV9 combines with J gene TRBJ1-6; D perhaps matches TRBD1 (5 bases). CDR1 is SGDLS, CDR2 YYNGEE, per germline. The germline V and J ends were trimmed by 4 bases and 10 bases, with 21 bases remaining between them. The CDR3 extends over 16 amino acids. The CDR3 bases are TGTGCCAGCAGCCCCCGGGGGGTCCGGGGAGACTCACCCCTCCACTTT. Translated: CASSPRGVRGDSPLHF.